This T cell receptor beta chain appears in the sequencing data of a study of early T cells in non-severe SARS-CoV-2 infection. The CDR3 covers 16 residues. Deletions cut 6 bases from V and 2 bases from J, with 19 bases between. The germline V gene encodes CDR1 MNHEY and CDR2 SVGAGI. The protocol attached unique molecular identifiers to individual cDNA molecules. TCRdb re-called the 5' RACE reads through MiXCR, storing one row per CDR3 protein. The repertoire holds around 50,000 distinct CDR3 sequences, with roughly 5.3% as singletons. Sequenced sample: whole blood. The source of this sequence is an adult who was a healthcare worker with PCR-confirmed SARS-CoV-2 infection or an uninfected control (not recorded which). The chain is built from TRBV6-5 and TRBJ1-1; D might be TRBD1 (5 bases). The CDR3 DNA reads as TGTGCCAGCAGGGGACGGACTCCCCAGGGCAACACTGAAGCTTTCTTT. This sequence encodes CASRGRTPQGNTEAFF.